This T cell receptor (beta chain) comes out of a study of Graves' ophthalmopathy and Graves' hyperthyroidism. Germline CDR1 ENHRY, CDR2 SYGVKD. With 2 bases clipped from V and 5 bases from J, the junction kept 9 bases outside the gene matches. This CDR3 contains 15 residues. This clonotype was detected only a few times. Amplification of the TCR beta CDR3 regions used RNA transcripts (as template). In the first round, RT-PCR was carried out with HTBI primers, and a multiplex PCR formed the second round. TCRdb reprocessed the multiplex PCR reads with MiXCR, giving one entry per CDR3 protein. In the table there are approximately 700,000 distinct CDR3 sequences, 35% to 50% of which are singletons.

The sequence derives from an adult man with Graves' ophthalmopathy. The sequencing sample was made of peripheral blood. The genes are TRBV10-3 and TRBJ2-7; 7 nucleotides line up with TRBD1. The CDR3 sequence is CAISEPARGFNEQYF. The DNA for the CDR3 is TGTGCCATCAGTGAGCCCGCCAGGGGGTTCAACGAGCAGTACTTC.